The 24 T cell receptor beta chains below were found in one sample sequenced in a study of shared clonotypes between healthy human individuals. Sequencing was performed with immunoSEQ multiplex PCR; in TCRdb, only in-frame clones are kept and a portion is missing. The sample contains around 980,000 clones, about four fifths of which appear only once. What was sequenced was memory CD4+ T cells from PBMCs. Subset reported: CD45RA-negative fraction. Receptor source: a man aged 18 to 29 in good health. Some clones in this sample may be carry-over from other donors' samples.

V is TRBV11-3 and J is TRBJ2-2; weak D call: TRBD1 (5 bases). The CDR3 is 14 amino acids. Germline assignment: CDR1 SGHNT and CDR2 YENEEA. Trimming left V 3 bases short and J 3 bases short, with 8 bases between. This CDR3 reads CASSLRQYTGELFF. CDR3 coding DNA: TGTGCCAGCAGCTTGAGACAGTACACCGGGGAGCTGTTTTTT.

CDR3 DNA sequence: TGTGCCAGTAGGGAAGGGGGGATCACCACTGAAGCTTTCTTT. Protein: CASREGGITTEAFF. The chain recombines TRBV19 with TRBJ1-1; possible D gene TRBD1, 6 bases. The V and J ends lost 6 bases and 4 bases respectively, with 15 bases between them. Germline CDR1 and CDR2: LNHDA and SQIVND (reference sequence). The CDR3 runs to 14 residues.

V gene TRBV27 combines with J gene TRBJ2-3; 9 bases are a match to TRBD2. The germline CDR1 and CDR2 sequences are MNHEY and SMNVEV (reference sequence). V shed 6 bases, J shed 4 bases, and the junction held 11 bases outside the gene matches. This CDR3 spans 16 amino acids. The CDR3, as DNA: TGTGCCAGCAGCCTGACTTCCGCGGGAGGGGCAGATACGCAGTATTTT. Translating it yields CASSLTSAGGADTQYF.

J is TRBJ2-5 and V is TRBV5-1, with a tentative D call TRBD2 (7 bases). Between the trimmed V and J ends, which lost 4 bases and 2 bases, there was a span of 18 bases. Germline CDR1 reads SGHRS; CDR2 reads YFSETQ. The CDR3 is 16 amino acids. CDR3 sequence reads: CASSPVLGGGQETQYF. CDR3 DNA sequence: TGCGCCAGCAGCCCGGTATTGGGAGGGGGGCAAGAGACCCAGTACTTC. The variable domain in full, with the rest retrieved from reference TRBV5-1 and TRBJ2-5, is KAGVTQTPRYLIKTRGQQVTLSCSPISGHRSVSWYQQTPGQGLQFLFEYFSETQRNKGNFPGRFSGRQFSNSRSEMNVSTLELGDSALYLCASSPVLGGGQETQYFGPGTRLLVL.

The chain has TRBV18 and TRBJ2-2, with 7 bases identical to TRBD2. CDR3 length equals 14 residues. Trimming at V came to 3 bases and at J to 4 bases, leaving 2 bases not matched to a gene. Per the germline V gene, CDR1 is KGHSH and CDR2 is LQKENI. CDR3 region: CASSPGGSTGELFF. CDR3 DNA: TGTGCCAGCTCACCCGGCGGGAGCACCGGGGAGCTGTTTTTT. The variable domain in full, with the rest retrieved from reference TRBV18 and TRBJ2-2, is NAGVMQNPRHLVRRRGQEARLRCSPMKGHSHVYWYRQLPEEGLKFMVYLQKENIIDESGMPKERFSAEFPKEGPSILRIQQVVRGDSAAYFCASSPGGSTGELFFGEGSRLTVL.

The count of this clone is one. V usage is TRBV7-2 and J usage is TRBJ2-4; TRBD1 matches at 11 bases. This CDR3 spans 16 amino acids. From germline, CDR1 is SGHTA and CDR2 FQGNSA. Losses at the gene ends were 3 bases for V and 6 bases for J; bases not matched to a gene: 7. CDR3 region: CASSFRTGGSANIQYF. The CDR3 DNA reads TGTGCCAGCAGCTTCCGGACAGGGGGCTCTGCAAACATTCAGTACTTC. The whole variable domain, filled in from reference TRBV7-2 and TRBJ2-4, reads GAGVSQSPSNKVTEKGKDVELRCDPISGHTALYWYRQSLGQGLEFLIYFQGNSAPDKSGLPSDRFSAERTGGSVSTLTIQRTQQEDSAVYLCASSFRTGGSANIQYFGAGTRLSVL.

Notes on this clone: Other nucleotide sequences in the sample specify the same CDR3. This rearrangement joins TRBV5-1 to TRBJ2-3; 12 nucleotides align to TRBD2. Germline V gene data show CDR1 as SGHRS and CDR2 as YFSETQ. V lost 4 bases to trimming and J lost 0 bases; unmatched junction nucleotides: 3. This CDR3 has 16 amino acids. This CDR3 is CASSTGTSGSTDTQYF. For the CDR3, the DNA is TGCGCCAGCAGCACCGGGACTAGCGGGAGCACAGATACGCAGTATTTT.

This chain links TRBV30 with TRBJ1-1; D call uncertain. Germline loops: CDR1 GTSNPN, CDR2 SVGIG (reference sequence). Trimming stripped 4 bases from V and 5 bases from J, with 11 bases between. There are 12 residues in the CDR3. CDR3 bases: TGTGCCTGGAACCCCCTGTCGACTGAAGCTTTCTTT. It codes for CAWNPLSTEAFF.

Points on this clone: The sample holds other DNA sequences that translate to the same CDR3. The chain joins TRBV28 to TRBJ2-2; 7 nucleotides line up with TRBD2. Germline assignment: CDR1 MDHEN and CDR2 SYDVKM. J lost 8 bases, V lost 2 bases, and 2 bases had no gene match. The CDR3 consists of 13 residues. The CDR3 loop is CASSLAGAGELFF. CDR3 DNA sequence: TGTGCCAGCAGTTTAGCGGGAGCGGGGGAGCTGTTTTTT.

Of note for this clone: A read error is possible here, since a much larger clone lies one base away. Other nucleotide sequences from this sample produce the same CDR3. The chain recombines TRBV6-5 with TRBJ2-5; no clear D. V was clipped by 2 bases and J by 3 bases, with 1 base between them. The CDR3 totals 11 residues. Germline V gene lookup returns CDR1 MNHEY and CDR2 SVGAGI. In nucleotides, the CDR3 is TGTGCCAGCAGTTACAAAGAGACCCAGTACTTC. Translation: CASSYKETQYF.

The rearrangement joins TRBV2 to TRBJ1-4, with unresolved D. Per the germline V gene, CDR1 is SNHLY and CDR2 is FYNNEI. The CDR3 runs to 10 residues. V lost 9 bases to trimming and J lost 7 bases, with 6 bases between them. The CDR3 region is CASGPEKLFF. In nucleotides, the CDR3 is TGTGCCAGTGGCCCTGAAAAACTGTTTTTT.

This chain links TRBV7-9 with TRBJ2-1, with 9 positions matching TRBD2. The J segment lost 8 bases and the V segment lost 3 bases, leaving 14 bases of the junction unmatched. There are 17 residues in the CDR3. Germline loops: CDR1 SEHNR, CDR2 FQNEAQ (reference sequence). The CDR3 here is CASSFGVQREASHEQFF. The CDR3 bases are TGTGCCAGCAGCTTTGGCGTACAGCGGGAGGCCTCCCATGAGCAGTTCTTC.

The CDR3 DNA reads as TGCGCCAGCAGCCCTACAGGGGGCTCGCTCAACTATGGCTACACCTTC. Its protein product is CASSPTGGSLNYGYTF. This sequence joins TRBV5-1 and TRBJ1-2, with 9 bases fitting TRBD1. The V gene's germline CDR1 is SGHRS and CDR2 YFSETQ. This CDR3 contains 16 residues. V lost 4 bases to trimming and J lost 2 bases; unmatched junction nucleotides: 9.

The CDR3 sequence is CSVDRGDGYTF. Here the CDR3 DNA reads TGCAGCGTTGACAGAGGGGATGGCTACACCTTC. The chain employs TRBV29-1 and TRBJ1-2; TRBD1 is a possible D gene (5 bases). The CDR3 is made up of 11 amino acids. The V end was cut by 3 bases, the J end by 6 bases, with 8 bases between. The germline CDR1 and CDR2 sequences are SQVTM and ANQGSEA.

This clone was seen only once. The chain is built from TRBV28 and TRBJ2-7; D unresolved. The CDR3 spans 13 residues. Trimming cost V 4 bases and J 7 bases, with 14 bases left between them. Germline V gene lookup returns CDR1 MDHEN and CDR2 SYDVKM. The DNA for the CDR3 is TGTGCCAGCAGTTCAGCAGCGCCTTGGGAGCAGTACTTC. This encodes CASSSAAPWEQYF.

This clone was seen many times. This chain connects TRBV6-1 to TRBJ2-1; 11 nucleotides agree with TRBD2. V lost 6 bases to trimming and J lost 7 bases; unmatched junction nucleotides: 8. From germline, CDR1 is MNHNS and CDR2 SASEGT. The CDR3 extends over 15 amino acids. DNA of the CDR3: TGTGCCAGCAGGCGACTAGCGGGATCTGTGAATGAGCAGTTCTTC. Translating it yields CASRRLAGSVNEQFF.

The chain uses TRBV19 and TRBJ1-5, with no clear D. Trimming left V 6 bases short and J 4 bases short, with 7 bases between. The CDR3 is 12 residues long. Germline values: CDR1 LNHDA, CDR2 SQIVND (reference sequence). In DNA, the CDR3 is TGTGCCAGTAGAAGGATGAATCAGCCCCAGCATTTT. This translates into CASRRMNQPQHF.

The genes are TRBV11-3 and TRBJ2-1; D is possibly TRBD1 (5 bases). The CDR3 consists of 13 residues. With 5 bases removed from V and 4 bases from J, the gap between germline ends came to 9 bases. CDR1 is SGHNT and CDR2 is YENEEA in the germline V gene. The CDR3 sequence is CASSLTAYNEQFF. CDR3 DNA sequence: TGTGCCAGCAGCCTGACAGCTTACAATGAGCAGTTCTTC.

V usage is TRBV5-1 and J usage is TRBJ2-7, with 8 bases identical to TRBD1. From germline, CDR1 is SGHRS and CDR2 YFSETQ. The CDR3 runs 18 residues. The trim removed 2 bases at V and 5 bases at J, leaving 18 bases unmatched. The CDR3 spells CASSFRRQGSILIDEQYF. The CDR3 region has the DNA TGCGCCAGCAGCTTTAGGAGACAGGGGAGCATTTTGATCGACGAGCAGTACTTC.

The chain uses TRBV30 and TRBJ1-5; D not resolved. The CDR3 spans 14 residues. The germline V gene encodes CDR1 GTSNPN and CDR2 SVGIG (reference sequence). Trimming shortened V by 1 base and J by 1 base, and 8 bases separated the two germline ends. CDR3: CAWSELVSNQPQHF. The CDR3 DNA follows: TGTGCCTGGAGTGAACTGGTGAGCAATCAGCCCCAGCATTTT.

V gene TRBV5-1 combines with J gene TRBJ2-5, with 14 positions matching TRBD2. Trimming took 4 bases from V and 5 from J; bases not matched to a gene: 7. This CDR3 has 16 residues. Germline V CDR1 and CDR2: SGHRS, YFSETQ. Written as DNA, the CDR3 is TGCGCCAGCAGCCCGGGACTAGCGGGAGATTCGGAGACCCAGTACTTC. It codes for CASSPGLAGDSETQYF.

The J gene is TRBJ1-2, the V gene TRBV19; D possibly corresponds to TRBD1 (6 bases). Germline CDR1 reads LNHDA; CDR2 reads SQIVND (reference sequence). The CDR3 covers 14 residues. V was trimmed by 2 bases and J by 7 bases, leaving 14 bases between them. CDR3 sequence reads: CASSIRAGEAGYTF. In DNA, the CDR3 is TGTGCCAGTAGTATAAGGGCAGGGGAGGCTGGCTACACCTTC. Combining the CDR3 with reference TRBV19 and TRBJ1-2 gives the whole variable domain DGGITQSPKYLFRKEGQNVTLSCEQNLNHDAMYWYRQDPGQGLRLIYYSQIVNDFQKGDIAEGYSVSREKKESFPLTVTSAQKNPTAFYLCASSIRAGEAGYTFGSGTRLTVV.

This sequence joins TRBV19 and TRBJ2-7, with 7 positions matching TRBD2. CDR3 length: 17 amino acids. Unmatched junction bases numbered 19, after V lost 6 bases and J lost 5 bases. Germline V gene data show CDR1 as LNHDA and CDR2 as SQIVND (reference sequence). The CDR3 sequence is CASRATDLLASLHEQYF. For the CDR3, the DNA is TGTGCCAGTAGGGCCACCGACTTACTAGCGTCGCTCCACGAGCAGTACTTC.

V is TRBV6-4 and J is TRBJ2-1; weak D call: TRBD2 (5 bases). V was shortened by 4 bases and J by 3 bases, with 10 bases between the two germline ends. Germline-derived CDR1 and CDR2 are MRHNA and SNTAGT. The CDR3 sequence is 14 residues long. Written as DNA, the CDR3 is TGTGCCAGCAGTGTATCGAGGGACTACAATGAGCAGTTCTTC. It encodes CASSVSRDYNEQFF.